Described below is a single T cell receptor (beta chain) sequence and its context. This sample is drawn from a study of blood T cell repertoires in COVID-19. Study-wide context: Both acute and convalescent COVID-19 samples were obtained from the United States, Italy and Spain. Sample material is recorded as cDNA or gDNA derived from T cells, B-cell-depleted T cells, or PBMCs.

The CDR3 spans 16 residues. CDR1 MGHRA and CDR2 YSYEKL come from the germline V gene. After removal of 0 bases from V and 4 bases from J, the junction contained 9 bases not matched to a gene. Authors' analysis steps: Amplification with reference gene primers provided the estimates of nucleated cell counts. The assay was immunoSEQ multiplex PCR, and TCRdb's table has in-frame clones only and misses some. D and trimming come from the DNA, and the V and J calls and clone size come from that table. The sample has 200,000 to 250,000 clones, around four fifths seen once. This chain uses TRBV4-1 with TRBJ2-7; 7 bases line up with TRBD1. The source material was peripheral blood. This TCR derives from a man under 40 with active or convalescent COVID-19. Written as DNA, the CDR3 is TGCGCCAGCAGCCAAGATTCCGTAAACAGGGGATACGAGCAGTACTTC. This translates into CASSQDSVNRGYEQYF.